This T cell receptor (beta chain) stems from a study of blood T cell repertoires in COVID-19. Study-level information: The study drew acute and convalescent COVID-19 samples from the United States, Italy and Spain. T cells, B-cell-depleted T cells, or PBMCs provided the cDNA or gDNA that served as material.

Methods used by the authors: Reference gene primer amplification yielded estimated nucleated cell counts. Produced via immunoSEQ multiplex PCR; TCRdb's table is partial and in-frame only. The DNA was the basis for D and trimming; V, J and clone size are from that table. Of fewer than 150,000 clones in the sample, about 86% are singletons; the top ten hold nearly 0.9%. Per the germline V gene, CDR1 is DFQATT and CDR2 is SNEGSKA (reference sequence). The CDR3 extends over 11 amino acids. V lost 6 bases to trimming and J lost 6 bases, with 11 bases between them. The receptor comes from a woman in her forties or fifties with active or convalescent COVID-19. The sequenced sample consisted of peripheral blood. The chain employs TRBV20-1 and TRBJ1-2; no reliable D call. The CDR3 DNA sequence: TGCAGTGCCCCGAGGAGGGATGGCTACACCTTC. Protein product: CSAPRRDGYTF.